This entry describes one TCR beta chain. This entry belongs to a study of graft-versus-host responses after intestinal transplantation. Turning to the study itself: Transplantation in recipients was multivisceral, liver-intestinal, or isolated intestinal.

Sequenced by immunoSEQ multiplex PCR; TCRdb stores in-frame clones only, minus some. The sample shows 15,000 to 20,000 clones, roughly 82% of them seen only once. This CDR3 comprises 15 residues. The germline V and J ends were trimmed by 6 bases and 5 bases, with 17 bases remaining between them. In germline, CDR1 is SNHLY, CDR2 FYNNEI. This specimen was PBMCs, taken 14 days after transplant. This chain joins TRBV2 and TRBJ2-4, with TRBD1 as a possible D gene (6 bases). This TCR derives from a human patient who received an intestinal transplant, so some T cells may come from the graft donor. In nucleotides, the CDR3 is TGTGCCAGCAGCCAATCCAGGGGTTCTCAAAACATTCAGTACTTC. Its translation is CASSQSRGSQNIQYF.